This record looks at one T cell receptor (beta chain) sequence and its context. Its antigen is unidentified. CDR1 and CDR2 (germline): LGHNA, YSLEER. The CDR3 sequence is 15 residues long. The V and J ends lost 0 bases and 2 bases respectively, with 10 bases between them. Only in-frame clones appear in the TCRdb table, and some are missing; sequencing was by immunoSEQ multiplex PCR. The table shows approximately 72,000 clones, with approximately 80% occurring only once. Chemo-refractory metastatic non-small-cell lung cancer patients received focal radiation with ipilimumab CTLA-4 blockade. This sample was taken from a study of radiotherapy plus CTLA-4 blockade in lung cancer. Study findings and constraints: In blood, tumor-derived TCR clones expanded after radiotherapy plus ipilimumab. Reports identified early blood T cell clone dynamics, with interferon-beta, as the best response predictor.

The receptor comes from a human donor with non-small cell lung cancer who had a complete response to radiotherapy plus ipilimumab. The genes are TRBV4-3 and TRBJ2-5, with a weak D call TRBD2 (6 bases). Sequencing used peripheral blood, obtained from a patient treated with radiotherapy plus ipilimumab. The CDR3 region is CASSQDRRGQETQYF. DNA of the CDR3: TGCGCCAGCAGCCAAGATCGGAGGGGACAAGAGACCCAGTACTTC.